The 15 T cell receptor beta chains presented below share a single source sample, sequenced in a study of T-cell memory formation after mild COVID-19. Each CDR3 protein gets one entry after TCRdb re-called the 5' RACE reads with MiXCR. The sample yields 90,000 to 120,000 distinct CDR3 sequences, roughly 14% seen once. Source material: PBMCs or a T cell subset sorted from them (not recorded which). The receptor source for this set is a man younger than 35 who had mild COVID-19 (a few samples of this study predate the infection). Cell type and time point are not known.

The table lists this clonotype with a few counts. This rearrangement joins TRBV6-5 to TRBJ1-2; 9 positions match TRBD1. Trimming took 7 bases from V and 5 from J; bases not matched to a gene: 8. CDR1 MNHEY and CDR2 SVGAGI come from the germline V gene. This CDR3 comprises 14 residues. DNA of the CDR3: TGTGCCAGCATCCCAGGGACAGGGAGGTATGGCTACACCTTC. Its protein is CASIPGTGRYGYTF.

The chain links TRBV13 to TRBJ2-1, with 11 bases matching TRBD2. The ends lost 5 bases at V and 10 bases at J; junction bases unmatched: 10. CDR1 PRHDT and CDR2 FYEKMQ come from the germline V gene (reference sequence). CDR3 size: 15 residues. CDR3 loop: CASSPPSGGKLEQFF. CDR3 DNA: TGTGCCAGCAGCCCCCCTAGCGGGGGGAAACTCGAGCAGTTCTTC.

The rearrangement joins TRBV11-2 to TRBJ2-7, with a tentative D call TRBD1 (5 bases). V was cut by 2 bases and J by 1 base, with 15 bases left in between. Germline values: CDR1 SGHAT, CDR2 FQNNGV. This CDR3 comprises 16 residues. Here the CDR3 DNA reads TGTGCCAGCAGCTTATTCGGTGGACAAGGTTCCTACGAGCAGTACGTC. Protein: CASSLFGGQGSYEQYV.

The J gene is TRBJ2-3, the V gene TRBV12-3 or TRBV12-4, with 12 positions matching TRBD2. Trimming cost V 7 bases and J 5 bases; bases outside gene matches: 1. This CDR3 contains 13 residues. CDR3 coding DNA: TGTGCCAGCACACTAGCGGGGGGAGATACGCAGTATTTT. This codes for CASTLAGGDTQYF.

CDR3 sequence (DNA): TGTGCCAGCAGCAAGACTAGCGGGGGGACCAATGAGCAGTTCTTC. As protein: CASSKTSGGTNEQFF. The chain joins TRBV7-3 to TRBJ2-1; 13 nucleotides align to TRBD2. V shed 5 bases and J 6 bases; nucleotides not matched to a gene: 4. The length of the CDR3 is 15 residues. CDR1 is SGHTA and CDR2 is FQGTGA in the germline V gene.

This clonotype turned up a few times. The CDR3 DNA reads as TGTGCCAGCAGTTACTCACGGGTCTTGAACACTGAAGCTTTCTTT. Its protein is CASSYSRVLNTEAFF. The chain links TRBV6-2 or TRBV6-3 to TRBJ1-1; D uncertain. CDR1 MNHEY and CDR2 SVGEGT come from the germline V gene. V lost 0 bases and J 0 bases, leaving 8 bases between the germline ends. This CDR3 is built from 15 residues.

This clonotype turned up a few times. The chain has TRBV6-2 or TRBV6-3 and TRBJ1-1; weak D call: TRBD1 (5 bases). The CDR3 sequence is 18 residues long. V shed 5 bases and J shed 1 base, with 23 bases lying between them. Germline V gives CDR1 MNHEY, CDR2 SVGEGT. DNA of the CDR3: TGTGCCAGCAGTGCTCAACTTCTAAGGGGCGAGGGGAACACTGAAGCTTTCTTT. The encoded protein is CASSAQLLRGEGNTEAFF.

This clonotype was observed a handful of times. The chain links TRBV4-2 to TRBJ1-5, with D tentatively TRBD1 (6 bases). This CDR3 spans 16 amino acids. Per the germline V gene, CDR1 is LGHNA and CDR2 is YNFKEQ. Between the trimmed V and J ends, which lost 2 bases and 2 bases, there was a span of 13 bases. CDR3 residues: CASSQTGLSGNQPQHF. CDR3 nucleotide sequence: TGTGCCAGCAGCCAAACAGGGCTGAGTGGCAATCAGCCCCAGCATTTT.

J is TRBJ2-7 and V is TRBV5-6, with TRBD2 matching 10 bases. The V gene's germline CDR1 is SGHDT and CDR2 YYEEEE. V trimming: 0 bases; J trimming: 1 base; junction bases outside the gene matches: 1. The CDR3 runs to 15 residues. This CDR3 is CASSLVAGGSYEQYV. In DNA form, the CDR3 reads TGTGCCAGCAGCTTGGTAGCGGGGGGATCCTACGAGCAGTACGTC.

A single count supports this clonotype. The V gene is TRBV7-2, the J gene TRBJ1-5; D is undetermined. The germline gives CDR1 SGHTA, CDR2 FQGNSA. Deletions cut 5 bases from V and 2 bases from J, with 7 bases between. This CDR3 is built from 13 residues. CDR3 loop: CASSVRGNQPQHF. The DNA for the CDR3 is TGTGCCAGCAGCGTCCGGGGCAATCAGCCCCAGCATTTT.

This sequence joins TRBV6-1 and TRBJ1-1; D uncertain. V lost 6 bases to trimming and J lost 1 base, with 9 bases between them. CDR1 MNHNS and CDR2 SASEGT come from the germline V gene. This CDR3 has 13 amino acids. The CDR3 DNA reads as TGTGCCAGCAGCTTCGGGCAGAACACTGAAGCTTTCTTT. Its translation is CASSFGQNTEAFF.

This clonotype occurred many times. CDR3 nucleotides: TGCGCCAGCAGCCAAGGACAGGGCGGTAATTCACCCCTCCACTTT. Its protein product is CASSQGQGGNSPLHF. The chain recombines TRBV4-1 with TRBJ1-6, with 7 bases that match TRBD1. The ends lost 1 base at V and 6 bases at J; junction bases unmatched: 3. The CDR3 contains 15 residues. Germline CDR1 is MGHRA and CDR2 is YSYEKL.

In its sample, this clonotype was seen many times. This sequence joins TRBV29-1 and TRBJ1-2; tentatively, D is TRBD1 (5 bases). V was cut by 7 bases and J by 4 bases, with 19 bases left in between. CDR3 size: 14 residues. Germline lookup yields CDR1 SQVTM and CDR2 ANQGSEA. The CDR3 DNA reads as TGCAGCGCTCTTCTCGGAGGGGCATCCTATGGCTACACCTTC. This translates into CSALLGGASYGYTF.

The chain employs TRBV7-2 and TRBJ1-5; D is ambiguous. The CDR3 sequence is 13 residues long. Trimming removed 2 bases at V and 4 bases at J, with 6 bases between. Germline loops: CDR1 SGHTA, CDR2 FQGNSA. The CDR3 is CASSLRRNQPQHF. DNA of the CDR3: TGTGCCAGCAGCTTAAGGCGTAATCAGCCCCAGCATTTT.

This clonotype has just a few counts. The chain recombines TRBV5-1 with TRBJ2-7; TRBD2 might be the D (5 bases). Trimming left V 5 bases short and J 6 bases short, with 18 bases between. This CDR3 spans 14 amino acids. CDR1 SGHRS and CDR2 YFSETQ come from the germline V gene. The DNA for the CDR3 is TGCGCCAGCAGTTACTCTATTGAAGCGGCCGAGCAGTACGTC. The encoded protein is CASSYSIEAAEQYV.